This T cell receptor (beta chain) originates from a study of blood T cells in healthy people across ages (dated by TCRdb to the mid-2010s). Study-level background: Template switching captured roughly one uniquely barcoded TCR beta cDNA molecule per two T cells in model experiments. Age-related changes in TCR beta repertoire diversity were measured in the study by deep sequencing normalized with unique cDNA molecular identifiers. The donors were split into four age groups: young (average 16 years), middle-aged (39), aged (approximately 60) and long-lived (about 74). To avoid experimental bias, donors of different ages were randomly spread across the sequencing lanes. For two donors (one aged 18 to 30 and one aged 80 or older), the study analyzed two additional independent replicas of 1 million unique cDNA reads from the same blood draw. Paper-wide results and their limitations: Compared with the aged group, the long-lived group had more naive CD4+ T cells, fewer expanded clones and increased TCR diversity, a pattern suggesting age selection. Observed TCR beta diversity per million T cells fell roughly linearly with age, and a significant reduction was already apparent by age around 40. Since profiling was done on bulk unsorted PBMCs, naive and antigen-experienced compartments could not be conclusively compared. Estimates of total diversity based on one million sequenced T cells were considered lower bounds and underestimates. Because donor CMV infection status was unknown, age-related changes in expanded clonotypes were potentially confounded. A strong correlation was found between observed TCR beta diversity and the percentage of naive T cells measured by flow cytometry.

This clonotype was recorded a few times. Its target antigen remains unknown. Base qualities are missing; no much larger clone stands one base away. Donors were a few dozen systemically healthy Caucasian individuals from Russia aged roughly 6 to 100 years. Each donor gave around 9.8 milliliters of peripheral blood, collected into EDTA-treated Vacutainer tubes. Ficoll-Paque density-gradient centrifugation was used to isolate PBMCs, with at least 6.5 million per sample. Total RNA was extracted from PBMCs with Trizol reagent, with at least 5.5 micrograms obtained per sample. The percentages of naive CD45RAhigh/CD27high T cells were determined by flow cytometry on a PBMC aliquot from every donor. The protocol used for the library was 5' RACE. Sequencer: Illumina HiSeq 2500. A second PCR of about 6 to 11 cycles was performed with a sample-barcoded 5' primer and a J-beta primer mix. Each TCR beta cDNA molecule received a unique molecular identifier from a template-switch 5' adaptor carrying 12 random nucleotides. Each sample yielded at least 2.5 million CDR3-containing paired-end reads. First-strand cDNA was synthesized from all RNA with the Mint cDNA synthesis kit, primed by a TRBC-specific oligonucleotide. Following uracil-DNA glycosylase treatment, all cDNA underwent a first 18-cycle PCR with the universal primers M1SS and BC2_uni_R. The original pipeline was this. Normalization of each sample was performed by random selection of 1 million high-quality reads, each carrying a distinct molecular identifier. Instead of being binned into consensus sequences, reads that shared molecular identifiers were thrown out. MiTCR, run with a Q25 quality threshold and the strictest error-elimination algorithm, handled CDR3 identification, clonotype clustering and error correction. A nonparametric unseen species model with Euler transformation was used to estimate a lower bound on total TCR beta diversity. TCRdb took the public reads, trimmed them with fastp at Q25, ran MiXCR for clone calling and kept in-frame beta chains. Entries that share a CDR3 protein sequence are merged under the most common genes and DNA. These V and J calls derive from TCRdb rather than the authors' analysis. A total of 550,000 to 750,000 distinct CDR3 sequences appear in this sample, about 21% of them only once. The top ten hold roughly 3.6% of the sample.

CDR1 and CDR2 are read off the germline V gene (reference sequence) as DFQATT and SNEGSKA. Its CDR3 holds 14 amino acids, cysteine through phenylalanine. Only the CDR3 part of the read is kept: 42 bases, read in frame from the first base. V is reduced by 3 bases and J by 0 bases, leaving a spacing of 11 bases between them. Specimen: blood. The receptor chain draws on TRBV20-1 and TRBJ1-1; the D gene is unclear. The source is a man between 65 and 85 years old in good health. The CDR3 region has the sequence CSASFGILNTEAFF. The DNA sequence follows: TGCAGTGCTAGTTTTGGCATCTTGAACACTGAAGCTTTCTTT.